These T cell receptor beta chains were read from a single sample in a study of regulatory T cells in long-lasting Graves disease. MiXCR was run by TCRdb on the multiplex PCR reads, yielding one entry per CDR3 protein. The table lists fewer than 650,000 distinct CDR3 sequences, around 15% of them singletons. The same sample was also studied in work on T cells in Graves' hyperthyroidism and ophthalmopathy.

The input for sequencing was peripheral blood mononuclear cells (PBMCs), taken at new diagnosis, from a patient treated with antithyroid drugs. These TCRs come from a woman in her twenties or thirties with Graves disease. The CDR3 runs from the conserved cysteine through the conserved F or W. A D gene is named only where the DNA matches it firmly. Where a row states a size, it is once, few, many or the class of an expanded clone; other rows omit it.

TGTGCCAGCAAACCGCGTTGGACGGAAAATTCACCCCTCCACTTT	CASKPRWTENSPLHF	15	many	TRBJ1-6	NA	TRBV2
TGTGCCAGCAGTTGGGGAGCAAGAAGGGCTAACTACGAGCAGTACTTC	CASSWGARRANYEQYF	16	many	TRBJ2-7	NA	TRBV28
TGTGCCAGCAGCCAGAATCACATGAACACTGAAGCTTTCTTT	CASSQNHMNTEAFF	14	few	TRBJ1-1	NA	TRBV3-1
TGTGCCATCAGTGGGGCAGGGGATCAGCCCCAGCATTTT	CAISGAGDQPQHF	13	few	TRBJ1-5	NA	TRBV10-3
TGTGCCAGCAGCCAAGCGGAATTGCTGGTCTTT	CASSQAELLVF	11	NA	TRBJ1-4	NA	TRBV3-1
TGCAGTGCCTCCTCCCTCTCAGCTTTCTTT	CSASSLSAFF	10	many	TRBJ1-1	NA	TRBV20-1
TGCGCCAGCAGCTACGGTAGCGGGAGTTTGGAGACCCAGTACTTC	CASSYGSGSLETQYF	15	NA	TRBJ2-5	TRBD2	TRBV5-1
TGTGCCAGCAGTCGCCTGTCGCAAGAGACCCAGTACTTC	CASSRLSQETQYF	13	many	TRBJ2-5	NA	TRBV6-1
TGTGCCAGCAGTTCTGCACTCCTCCAAGAGACCCAGTACTTC	CASSSALLQETQYF	14	many	TRBJ2-5	NA	TRBV28
NA	CASILGTYYNEQFF	14	many	TRBJ2-1	NA	TRBV12-3/TRBV12-4
TGTGCCAGCAGCCCCCGAGCAGGGTGGTCACCCCTCCACTTT	CASSPRAGWSPLHF	14	NA	TRBJ1-6	NA	TRBV9
TGTGCCAGCAGTTACTCGATTCACCAACAAATTGACCACGTAGACTACACCTTC	CASSYSIHQQIDHVDYTF	18	many	TRBJ1-2	NA	TRBV6-5
TGTGCCACCAGCAGACGGGGGGGGACAGGGAGCACTGAAGCTTTCTTT	CATSRRGGTGSTEAFF	16	NA	TRBJ1-1	TRBD1	TRBV15
TGTGCCAGCTCAAGTTCCAGGGCAAGCAATCAGCCCCAGCATTTT	CASSSSRASNQPQHF	15	NA	TRBJ1-5	NA	TRBV18
TGTGCCAGCAGTGATCCAACTAGCGGGAGCTCCTACGAGCAGTACTTC	CASSDPTSGSSYEQYF	16	many	TRBJ2-7	TRBD2	TRBV25-1
TGTGCCAGCAAATGGGGGATCGCGGGTTACAATGAGCAGTTCTTC	CASKWGIAGYNEQFF	15	few	TRBJ2-1	NA	TRBV6-2/TRBV6-3
TGTGCCAGCAGTGAGGGGACATTTGGAAACACCATATATTTT	CASSEGTFGNTIYF	14	few	TRBJ1-3	NA	TRBV6-2/TRBV6-3
TGTGCCAGCTCACCGCCGGCTAGCGGGAGTTTTTACGAGCAGTACTTC	CASSPPASGSFYEQYF	16	NA	TRBJ2-7	TRBD2	TRBV18
TGTGCCAGCAGCCAGCGGTGGGATCAGCCCCAGCATTTT	CASSQRWDQPQHF	13	NA	TRBJ1-5	NA	TRBV3-1
TGTGCCAGCAGGTACTCAGGGGACACTGAAGCTTTCTTT	CASRYSGDTEAFF	13	few	TRBJ1-1	NA	TRBV2
TGTGCCAGCAGTCCGGGACAGGGAGCGCGTCGAGCTTTCTTT	CASSPGQGARRAFF	14	many	TRBJ1-1	TRBD1	TRBV27
TGTGCCAACCCCCAGCTGGAGACCCAGTACTTC	CANPQLETQYF	11	NA	TRBJ2-5	NA	TRBV19
TGTGCCAGCAGCCGATGGGGGGCGGGAGGCGAAGAGCAGTTCTTC	CASSRWGAGGEEQFF	15	NA	TRBJ2-1	TRBD2	TRBV14
TGTGCCAGCAGGGTAACAGGGGGTTTTGTTGCTTTCTTT	CASRVTGGFVAFF	13	many	TRBJ1-1	TRBD1	TRBV28
TGTGCCAGCAGCTTGGACTGGCGGTCCGTGGGAAACACTGAAGCTTTCTTT	CASSLDWRSVGNTEAFF	17	NA	TRBJ1-1	NA	TRBV5-4
TGCAGTGCTAGAGATCGTATGGGGGGCCGTAGCAATCAGCCCCAGCATTTT	CSARDRMGGRSNQPQHF	17	few	TRBJ1-5	NA	TRBV20-1
TGCAGTGCTATTAGCGGGGGTCCTACTTTGTACGAGCAGTACTTC	CSAISGGPTLYEQYF	15	few	TRBJ2-7	TRBD2	TRBV20-1
TGTGCCAGCAGTGACAGGGTACCCCTCTATGGCTACACCTTC	CASSDRVPLYGYTF	14	many	TRBJ1-2	TRBD1	TRBV28
TGTGCCAGCAGTTTACCAGCTAACTATGGCTACACCTTC	CASSLPANYGYTF	13	many	TRBJ1-2	NA	TRBV12-3/TRBV12-4
TGTGCCAGCAGTTACCTACAGGGCCCAGATACGCAGTATTTT	CASSYLQGPDTQYF	14	NA	TRBJ2-3	NA	TRBV6-2/TRBV6-3
TGTGCCAGCCTCCCCTTTAAACACAGGGTCTACGAGCAGTACTTC	CASLPFKHRVYEQYF	15	many	TRBJ2-7	NA	TRBV6-1
TGTGCCAGCAGTTTAGCGGACAGGGGCAAAGCTGAAGCTTTCTTT	CASSLADRGKAEAFF	15	many	TRBJ1-1	TRBD1	TRBV12-3/TRBV12-4
TGTGCCAGCAGCCACACAGGTGGGGGGCGGCCCTACGAGCAGTACTTC	CASSHTGGGRPYEQYF	16	once	TRBJ2-7	NA	TRBV3-1
TGTGCCAGCAGTTTCATTCCGGGACAGGGTATTGGAGATACGCAGTATTTT	CASSFIPGQGIGDTQYF	17	many	TRBJ2-3	TRBD1	TRBV28
TGTGCCAGTAGACGCTTCCCTAGCGAGTACGAGCAGTACTTC	CASRRFPSEYEQYF	14	NA	TRBJ2-7	NA	TRBV19
TGTGCCTGGAGTACCGCCTTGAAGTACGAGCAGTACTTC	CAWSTALKYEQYF	13	NA	TRBJ2-7	NA	TRBV30
TGTGCCTCCCGGGAGAGGGTGGCGTTTGAAGCTTTCTTT	CASRERVAFEAFF	13	NA	TRBJ1-1	NA	TRBV6-2/TRBV6-3
TGTGCCAGCAGCGCCCGGACGGTTTCCTACAATGAGCAGTTCTTC	CASSARTVSYNEQFF	15	NA	TRBJ2-1	NA	TRBV5-5
TGTGCCAGCAGCTTGACGGGGGGGATTGATGGCTACACCTTC	CASSLTGGIDGYTF	14	NA	TRBJ1-2	NA	TRBV11-2
TGTGCCAGCAGCCAAGTTTTCTTCGACAGGGTTAGGAGGACTGAAGCTTTCTTT	CASSQVFFDRVRRTEAFF	18	few	TRBJ1-1	TRBD1	TRBV4-2
TGTGCCTGGGCCCCCTTGGCAGATACGCAGTATTTT	CAWAPLADTQYF	12	NA	TRBJ2-3	NA	TRBV30
TGCAGTGCTACCGGAACAGTGAACACTGAAGCTTTCTTT	CSATGTVNTEAFF	13	few	TRBJ1-1	NA	TRBV20-1
TGCAGCGTCGGGGGGGAATTAGACAGGGATCGAGGAAAACTGTTTTTT	CSVGGELDRDRGKLFF	16	NA	TRBJ1-4	TRBD1	TRBV29-1
TGCAGTGCTAGAGATGCCCTAGCGGGAGCCTACAATGAGCAGTTCTTC	CSARDALAGAYNEQFF	16	many	TRBJ2-1	TRBD2	TRBV20-1
TGTGCCAGTGATGACTGGGGGACTAGCGGGAGGGATGAGCAGTTCTTC	CASDDWGTSGRDEQFF	16	many	TRBJ2-1	TRBD2	TRBV28
TGTGCCAGCAGTCCCGGGACAGGGACAAATGAGCAGTTCTTC	CASSPGTGTNEQFF	14	many	TRBJ2-1	TRBD1	TRBV28
TGTGCCAGCAGCCGTAGCCCGCTCCGGCTCCACTTT	CASSRSPLRLHF	12	many	TRBJ1-6	NA	TRBV28
TGTGCCAGCAGCTTAGAACTAGCGGTCGGGGAGCTGTTTTTT	CASSLELAVGELFF	14	NA	TRBJ2-2	TRBD2	TRBV7-9
TGCAGTGCCGAGACAGTGAACACTGAAGCTTTCTTT	CSAETVNTEAFF	12	NA	TRBJ1-1	NA	TRBV20-1